This T cell receptor beta chain was recorded in a study of T cell responses to AZD1222 COVID-19 vaccine. Study-level results: Spike was spanned by vaccine-associated CD4 TCRs, with dominance at 160-218 and 743-854. An increase in Spike-specific TCR breadth and depth was observed after two AZD1222 doses. A mostly white British donor set with more females was recruited, and clonal diversity was possibly underestimated.

Comments on this clone: Its specificity is unknown.

TCRdb keeps only in-frame clones here, not all; method: immunoSEQ multiplex PCR. The sample consists of fewer than 200,000 clones, approximately 88% of them appearing once. CDR1 and CDR2 from the germline V gene are KGHSH and LQKENI. There are 16 residues in the CDR3. V shed 3 bases, J shed 7 bases, and the junction held 12 bases outside the gene matches. The material sequenced was peripheral blood, taken on day 0 of AZD1222 vaccination. The source is an adult in good health. This chain connects TRBV18 to TRBJ1-2, with TRBD1 identical over 9 bases. The CDR3 sequence is CASSPATPGQGGGYTF. Here the CDR3 DNA reads TGTGCCAGCTCACCTGCAACCCCGGGACAGGGAGGTGGCTACACCTTC.